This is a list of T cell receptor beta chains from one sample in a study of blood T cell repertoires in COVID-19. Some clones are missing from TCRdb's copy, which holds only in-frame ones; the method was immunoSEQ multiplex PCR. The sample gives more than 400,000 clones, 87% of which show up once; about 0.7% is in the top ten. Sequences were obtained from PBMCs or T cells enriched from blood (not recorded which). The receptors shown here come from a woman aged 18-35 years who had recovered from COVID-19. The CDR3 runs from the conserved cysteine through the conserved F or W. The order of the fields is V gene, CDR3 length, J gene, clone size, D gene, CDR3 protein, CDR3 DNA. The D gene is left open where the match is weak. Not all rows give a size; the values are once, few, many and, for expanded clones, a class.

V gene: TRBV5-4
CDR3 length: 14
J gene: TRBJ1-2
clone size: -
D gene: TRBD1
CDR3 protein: CASSFSGQGYGYTF
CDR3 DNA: TGTGCCAGCAGCTTCTCGGGACAGGGCTATGGCTACACCTTC

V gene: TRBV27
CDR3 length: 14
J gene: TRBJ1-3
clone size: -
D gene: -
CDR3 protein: CASKQGLSGNTIYF
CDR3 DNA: TGTGCCAGCAAGCAGGGCCTCTCTGGAAACACCATATATTTT

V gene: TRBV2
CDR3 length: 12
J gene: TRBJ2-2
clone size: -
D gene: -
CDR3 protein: CASGPNTGELFF
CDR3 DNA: TGTGCCAGCGGGCCGAACACCGGGGAGCTGTTTTTT

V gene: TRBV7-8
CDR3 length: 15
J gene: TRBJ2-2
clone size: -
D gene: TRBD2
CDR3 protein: CASSLRAGGTGELFF
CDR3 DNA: TGTGCCAGCAGCTTAAGAGCGGGGGGCACCGGGGAGCTGTTTTTT

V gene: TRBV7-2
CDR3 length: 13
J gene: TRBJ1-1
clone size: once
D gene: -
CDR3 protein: CASSLTLNTEAFF
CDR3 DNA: TGTGCCAGCAGCCTCACTTTGAACACTGAAGCTTTCTTT

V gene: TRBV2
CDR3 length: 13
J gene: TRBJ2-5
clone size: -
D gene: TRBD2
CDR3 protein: CASRKREQETQYF
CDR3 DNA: TGTGCCAGCCGAAAGCGGGAACAAGAGACCCAGTACTTC

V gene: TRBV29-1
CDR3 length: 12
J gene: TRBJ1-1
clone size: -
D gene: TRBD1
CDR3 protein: CSAGQGHSEAFF
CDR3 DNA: TGCAGCGCTGGACAGGGGCATTCTGAAGCTTTCTTT

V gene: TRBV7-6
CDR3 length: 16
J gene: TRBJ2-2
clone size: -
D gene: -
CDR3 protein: CASSFLGGSDTGELFF
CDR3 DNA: TGTGCCAGCAGCTTCCTAGGGGGAAGCGACACCGGGGAGCTGTTTTTT

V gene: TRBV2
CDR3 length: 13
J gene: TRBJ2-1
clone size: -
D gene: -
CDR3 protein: CASRAGTLNEQFF
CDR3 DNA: TGTGCCAGCAGAGCCGGGACTTTAAATGAGCAGTTCTTC

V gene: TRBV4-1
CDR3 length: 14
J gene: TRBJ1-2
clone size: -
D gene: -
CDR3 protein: CASSPPGANYGYTF
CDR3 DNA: TGCGCCAGCAGCCCCCCCGGGGCTAACTATGGCTACACCTTC

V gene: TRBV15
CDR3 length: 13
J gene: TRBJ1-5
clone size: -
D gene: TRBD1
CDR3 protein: CATSPDRGQPQHF
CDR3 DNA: TGTGCCACCAGCCCCGACAGGGGTCAGCCCCAGCATTTT

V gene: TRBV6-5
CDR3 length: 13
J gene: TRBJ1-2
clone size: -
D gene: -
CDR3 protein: CASSSTAGDGYTF
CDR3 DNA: TGTGCCAGCAGTTCTACGGCAGGGGATGGCTACACCTTC

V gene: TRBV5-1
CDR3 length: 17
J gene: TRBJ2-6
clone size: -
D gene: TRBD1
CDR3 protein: CASSFRWTGSGANVLTF
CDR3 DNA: TGCGCCAGCAGCTTCCGTTGGACAGGATCTGGGGCCAACGTCCTGACTTTC

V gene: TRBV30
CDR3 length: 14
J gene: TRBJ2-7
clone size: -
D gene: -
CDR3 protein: CAWRQRPTGDEQYF
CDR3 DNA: TGTGCCTGGAGGCAAAGACCGACCGGGGACGAGCAGTACTTC

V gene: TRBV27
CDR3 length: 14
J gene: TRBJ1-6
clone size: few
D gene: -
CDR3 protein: CASSPGLSDSPLHF
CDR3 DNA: TGTGCCAGCAGTCCGGGACTTTCGGATTCACCCCTCCACTTT

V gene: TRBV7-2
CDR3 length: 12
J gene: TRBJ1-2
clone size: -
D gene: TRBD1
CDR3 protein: CASSDTGDGYTF
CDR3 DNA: TGTGCCAGCAGCGACACAGGGGATGGCTACACCTTC

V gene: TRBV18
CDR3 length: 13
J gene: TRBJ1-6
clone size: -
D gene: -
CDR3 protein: CASSPAGHSPLHF
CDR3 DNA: TGTGCCAGCTCACCCGCAGGGCATTCACCCCTCCACTTT

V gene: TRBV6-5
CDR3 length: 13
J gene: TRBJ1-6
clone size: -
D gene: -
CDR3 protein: CASTRNRNSPLHF
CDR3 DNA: TGTGCCAGCACCCGAAATCGGAATTCACCCCTCCACTTT

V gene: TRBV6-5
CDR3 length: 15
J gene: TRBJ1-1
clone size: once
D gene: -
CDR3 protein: CASSYLSSGSTEAFF
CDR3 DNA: TGTGCCAGCAGTTACTTATCAAGCGGAAGCACTGAAGCTTTCTTT

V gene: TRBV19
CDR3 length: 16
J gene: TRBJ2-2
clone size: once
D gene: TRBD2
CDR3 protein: CASSPREAADTGELFF
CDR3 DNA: TGTGCCAGTAGTCCCCGGGAGGCAGCGGACACCGGGGAGCTGTTTTTT

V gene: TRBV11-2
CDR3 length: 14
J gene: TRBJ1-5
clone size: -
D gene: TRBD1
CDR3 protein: CASSSDRVSQPQHF
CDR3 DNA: TGTGCCAGCAGCTCCGACAGGGTAAGCCAGCCCCAGCATTTT

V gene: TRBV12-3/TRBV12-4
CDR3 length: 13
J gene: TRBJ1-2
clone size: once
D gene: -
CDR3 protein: CASSLVPGDGYTF
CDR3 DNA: TGTGCCAGCAGTTTAGTTCCAGGGGATGGCTACACCTTC